This TCR beta chain emerged from a study of cytomegalovirus exposure and HLA in healthy donors. Overall study findings and caveats: Associated with cytomegalovirus, according to the listing, were fewer than 200 TCR beta chains. A later analysis linked a missense variant in DCLRE1C to the trimming of TCR beta V and J genes.

On this clone: No antigen is known for it.

This PCR relied on a set of 60 Vbeta primers and 13 Jbeta primers. In the study's own analysis: In a later analysis, of some 80 million unique beta chains, 9 million to 11 million appeared in at least two donors. The protocol was immunoSEQ multiplex PCR, while the TCRdb copy is restricted to in-frame clones and leaves out a portion. From that table come the V and J calls and clone size; the DNA was used to work out D and trimming. The repertoire has approximately 170,000 clones, about 76% of them found once; the top ten carry over 2.5%. Germline loops: CDR1 SGHNT, CDR2 YENEEA. The CDR3 spans 17 residues. Trimming took 3 bases from V and 0 from J; bases not matched to a gene: 8.

The TCR was taken from a woman between 40 and 55 years old in good health and CMV-seropositive. The V and J genes are TRBV11-3 and TRBJ1-3; 7 positions match TRBD1. The sequenced sample was PBMCs. CDR3: CASSFGTGTASGNTIYF. The CDR3 DNA sequence: TGTGCCAGCAGCTTTGGAACCGGGACAGCCTCTGGAAACACCATATATTTT.